These 20 T cell receptor beta chains originate from one sample sequenced in a study of shared clonotypes between healthy human individuals. The repertoire was sequenced with immunoSEQ multiplex PCR; TCRdb's copy has only in-frame clones and lacks some. The data hold 2.3 million or so clones, with over 90% observed a single time. Specimen: naive CD4+ T cells from PBMCs. Subset denoted: CD45RA+ positively selected. The receptor set was obtained from a man younger than 35 in good health. Some clones in this sample may be carry-over from other donors' samples.

The chain joins TRBV18 to TRBJ2-3; 7 bases map to TRBD1. This CDR3 contains 14 residues. Germline-derived CDR1 and CDR2 are KGHSH and LQKENI. The trim removed 6 bases at V and 4 bases at J, leaving 7 bases unmatched. Here the CDR3 reads CASSRGTGADTQYF. In DNA, the CDR3 is TGTGCCAGCTCTCGGGGTACAGGGGCAGATACGCAGTATTTT.

The V call is TRBV5-5, the J call TRBJ1-4; TRBD1 agrees at 10 bases. The CDR3 totals 15 residues. The J segment lost 5 bases and the V segment lost 4 bases, leaving 5 bases of the junction unmatched. Germline V lookup: CDR1 SGHKS, CDR2 YYEKEE (reference sequence). CDR3 nucleotides: TGTGCCAGCAGCCGTGTGGGACAGGGGAATGAAAAACTGTTTTTT. This gives the protein CASSRVGQGNEKLFF.

The rearrangement uses TRBV14 and TRBJ2-7; TRBD2 might be the D (5 bases). CDR3 length equals 15 residues. The V and J ends lost 0 bases and 7 bases respectively, with 16 bases between them. Germline values: CDR1 SGHDN, CDR2 FVKESK. In DNA, the CDR3 is TGTGCCAGCAGCCAAGATCGTACCAGACTACGGGAGCAGTACTTC. Translating gives CASSQDRTRLREQYF. Combining the CDR3 with reference TRBV14 and TRBJ2-7 gives the whole variable domain EAGVTQFPSHSVIEKGQTVTLRCDPISGHDNLYWYRRVMGKEIKFLLHFVKESKQDESGMPNNRFLAERTGGTYSTLKVQPAELEDSGVYFCASSQDRTRLREQYFGPGTRLTVT.

This chain joins TRBV5-1 and TRBJ2-7; D might be TRBD2 (6 bases). The CDR3 length is 14 residues. V gave up 3 bases and J gave up 1 base, with 11 bases separating them. Germline loops: CDR1 SGHRS, CDR2 YFSETQ. DNA of the CDR3: TGCGCCAGCAGCTATCTGGGGGGTTCCTACGAGCAGTACTTC. Its protein is CASSYLGGSYEQYF. Using reference TRBV5-1 and TRBJ2-7 for the parts outside the CDR3, the full variable domain is KAGVTQTPRYLIKTRGQQVTLSCSPISGHRSVSWYQQTPGQGLQFLFEYFSETQRNKGNFPGRFSGRQFSNSRSEMNVSTLELGDSALYLCASSYLGGSYEQYFGPGTRLTVT.

A note on this clone: Other DNA sequences in the same sample also yield this CDR3. The genes are TRBV5-1 and TRBJ2-5; D call uncertain. The germline V gene encodes CDR1 SGHRS and CDR2 YFSETQ. The CDR3 contains 12 residues. V dropped 3 bases and J dropped 1 base, with 4 bases sitting between them. The CDR3 here is CASSYLQETQYF. DNA for the CDR3: TGCGCCAGCAGCTACCTCCAAGAGACCCAGTACTTC.

This chain connects TRBV6-6 to TRBJ1-3, with D unclear. This CDR3 comprises 15 residues. Germline values: CDR1 MNHNY, CDR2 SVGAGI (reference sequence). The ends were cut back, 4 bases at V and 0 bases at J, with 10 bases in the middle. CDR3 sequence reads: CASSSWESSGNTIYF. CDR3 DNA: TGTGCCAGCAGTTCGTGGGAGAGCTCTGGAAACACCATATATTTT.

The rearrangement links TRBV2 to TRBJ2-1; the match to TRBD2 covers 12 bases. The CDR3 sequence is 16 residues long. Germline V gene data show CDR1 as SNHLY and CDR2 as FYNNEI. Losses at the gene ends were 6 bases for V and 2 bases for J; bases not matched to a gene: 5. CDR3 loop: CASSNGLAGTYNEQFF. CDR3 in DNA: TGTGCCAGCAGCAACGGACTAGCGGGAACCTACAATGAGCAGTTCTTC.

J is TRBJ2-2 and V is TRBV9; D unclear. Germline V gene data show CDR1 as SGDLS and CDR2 as YYNGEE. This CDR3 comprises 15 residues. Trimming took off 0 bases at V and 1 base at J, with 7 bases between the two ends. CDR3 loop: CASSVGMRNTGELFF. The DNA for the CDR3 is TGTGCCAGCAGCGTAGGTATGAGGAACACCGGGGAGCTGTTTTTT.

The CDR3 loop is CASSIRRRGGQPQHF. Here the CDR3 DNA reads TGTGCCAGCAGCATCCGGAGAAGGGGCGGGCAGCCCCAGCATTTT. V and J are TRBV21-1 and TRBJ1-5. TRBV21-1 is a pseudogene segment. The CDR3 spans 15 residues.

This chain links TRBV28 with TRBJ2-3, with 10 bases identical to TRBD2. The CDR3 spans 15 residues. V was pared by 7 bases and J by 3 bases, with 7 bases of the junction left unmatched. Germline CDR1 MDHEN, CDR2 SYDVKM. The CDR3 DNA is TGTGCCAGCACCTCCGGGACTAGCGAAACAGATACGCAGTATTTT. Translation: CASTSGTSETDTQYF.

This sequence joins TRBV10-1 and TRBJ2-4; D gene ambiguous. CDR3 size: 16 residues. V lost 0 bases, J lost 5 bases, and 14 bases lay in between. The germline CDR1 and CDR2 sequences are WNHNN and SYGVQD (reference sequence). CDR3 residues: CASSESTPYWQNIQYF. The CDR3 DNA reads as TGCGCCAGCAGTGAGTCGACGCCGTATTGGCAAAACATTCAGTACTTC.

V is TRBV4-1 and J is TRBJ2-1, with TRBD1 as a possible D gene (5 bases). CDR1 is MGHRA, CDR2 YSYEKL, per germline. V lost 1 base and J lost 2, with 15 bases in between. The CDR3 covers 17 residues. CDR3 coding DNA: TGCGCCAGCAGCCAAGGCTCTGCCCGGACACCCTACAATGAGCAGTTCTTC. It yields the protein CASSQGSARTPYNEQFF.

The chain is built from TRBV29-1 and TRBJ1-2, with 9 bases that match TRBD1. CDR1 SQVTM and CDR2 ANQGSEA come from the germline V gene. The CDR3 totals 13 residues. With V trimmed by 7 bases and J by 6 bases, 9 bases remained unmatched. CDR3 sequence reads: CSGIGQGRDGYTF. For the CDR3, the DNA is TGCAGCGGCATTGGACAGGGGCGGGATGGCTACACCTTC. The whole variable domain, filled in from reference TRBV29-1 and TRBJ1-2, reads SAVISQKPSRDICQRGTSLTIQCQVDSQVTMMFWYRQQPGQSLTLIATANQGSEATYESGFVIDKFPISRPNLTFSTLTVSNMSPEDSSIYLCSGIGQGRDGYTFGSGTRLTVV.

The chain couples TRBV4-3 to TRBJ1-1, with unresolved D. CDR3 length equals 16 residues. The germline CDR1 and CDR2 sequences are LGHNA and YSLEER. V was shortened by 1 base and J by 1 base, with 13 bases between the two germline ends. The CDR3 loop is CASSQVIIGQNTEAFF. DNA for the CDR3: TGCGCCAGCAGCCAAGTGATAATAGGCCAGAACACTGAAGCTTTCTTT.

This clone was seen only once. The chain is built from TRBV25-1 and TRBJ1-2; D possibly corresponds to TRBD1 (6 bases). Germline V gene data show CDR1 as MGHDK and CDR2 as SYGVNS. Trimming stripped 6 bases from V and 9 bases from J, with 11 bases between. The CDR3 sequence is 11 residues long. CDR3 loop: CASRGDTSYTF. The DNA for the CDR3 is TGTGCCAGCAGGGGGGACACTAGCTACACCTTC.

CDR3 nucleotide sequence: TGTGCCAGCAGCCAAGGCGGGGGGCCGGGTTATGGCTACACCTTC. It is translated as CASSQGGGPGYGYTF. The genes are TRBV14 and TRBJ1-2, with a weak D call TRBD1 (6 bases). The CDR3 runs 15 residues. Germline lookup yields CDR1 SGHDN and CDR2 FVKESK. V was shortened by 1 base and J by 5 bases, with 14 bases between the two germline ends.

In this sample, this clone turned up once. V gene TRBV4-2 combines with J gene TRBJ1-2; 7 bases match TRBD1. Germline CDR1 LGHNA, CDR2 YNFKEQ. The CDR3 is made up of 15 amino acids. Trimming at V came to 3 bases and at J to 1 base, leaving 5 bases not matched to a gene. CDR3 DNA sequence: TGTGCCAGCAGCCAGGGACAGCTCCATAACTATGGCTACACCTTC. Translating it yields CASSQGQLHNYGYTF.

V usage is TRBV28 and J usage is TRBJ1-1, with a weak D call TRBD1 (5 bases). Germline-derived CDR1 and CDR2 are MDHEN and SYDVKM. Trimming took off 5 bases at V and 7 bases at J, with 17 bases between the two ends. This CDR3 contains 14 residues. The CDR3 spells CASSTPGGGIEAFF. The DNA of the CDR3 is TGTGCCAGCAGTACCCCGGGGGGGGGAATTGAAGCTTTCTTT.

This chain joins TRBV28 and TRBJ1-1; no reliable D call. This CDR3 contains 16 residues. V lost 3 bases and J 0 bases, leaving 14 bases between the germline ends. The V gene's germline CDR1 is MDHEN and CDR2 SYDVKM. The CDR3 DNA is TGTGCCAGCAGTTTTGGTCGTGGGATCATGAACACTGAAGCTTTCTTT. This codes for CASSFGRGIMNTEAFF. The variable domain in full, completed from reference TRBV28 and TRBJ1-1, reads DVKVTQSSRYLVKRTGEKVFLECVQDMDHENMFWYRQDPGLGLRLIYFSYDVKMKEKGDIPEGYSVSREKKERFSLILESASTNQTSMYLCASSFGRGIMNTEAFFGQGTRLTVV.

V and J are TRBV28 and TRBJ1-5, with D unresolved. This CDR3 has 14 amino acids. Per germline, CDR1 MDHEN and CDR2 SYDVKM. V dropped 7 bases and J dropped 7 bases, with 17 bases sitting between them. The CDR3 coding sequence is TGTGCCAGCAACGTAGGGCAGGCATGGCAGCCCCAGCATTTT. Translation gives CASNVGQAWQPQHF.